These T cell receptor beta chains were read from a single sample in a study of cytotoxic CD8 clonotypes in ibrutinib-treated CLL. The assay was immunoSEQ multiplex PCR, and TCRdb's table has in-frame clones only and misses some. This sample has about 70,000 clones, with 90% found just once. The source was PBMCs, collected after 12 months of ibrutinib treatment. These receptors were obtained from a human donor with chronic lymphocytic leukemia. Both conserved end residues are part of each CDR3. Each record gives: D gene, J gene, clone size, V gene, CDR3 DNA, CDR3 protein. D genes are given only for firm matches. Size tells how often a clone was seen (once, few, many) or the class of an expanded clone, and some rows leave it out.

D gene: .; J gene: TRBJ2-5; clone size: .; V gene: TRBV6-1; CDR3 DNA: TGTGCCAGCAGTGAAGCACTAGTCGGGCGAGAGACCCAGTACTTC; CDR3 protein: CASSEALVGRETQYF
D gene: .; J gene: TRBJ1-1; clone size: once; V gene: TRBV6-5; CDR3 DNA: TGTGCCAGCACGCGGGGGAGGGGCTTGGGCACTGAAGCTTTCTTT; CDR3 protein: CASTRGRGLGTEAFF
D gene: .; J gene: TRBJ2-6; clone size: .; V gene: TRBV19; CDR3 DNA: TGTGCCAGTAGTACCGGGGACCGGGTCTCTGGGGCCAACGTCCTGACTTTC; CDR3 protein: CASSTGDRVSGANVLTF
D gene: .; J gene: TRBJ2-7; clone size: .; V gene: TRBV7-2; CDR3 DNA: TGTGCCAGCAGCTCCCCTAAAAGCTCCTACGAGCAGTACTTC; CDR3 protein: CASSSPKSSYEQYF
D gene: .; J gene: TRBJ2-5; clone size: .; V gene: TRBV6-1; CDR3 DNA: TGTGCCAGCACCTCCATGGGGGGTAGAGAGACCCAGTACTTC; CDR3 protein: CASTSMGGRETQYF
D gene: .; J gene: TRBJ2-3; clone size: .; V gene: TRBV27; CDR3 DNA: TGTGCCAGCAGTTTATCGAGGTTCTCTAGCACAGATACGCAGTATTTT; CDR3 protein: CASSLSRFSSTDTQYF
D gene: .; J gene: TRBJ1-2; clone size: .; V gene: TRBV7-9; CDR3 DNA: TGTGCCAGCAGCTTAGGAGGGGTCTATGGCTACACCTTC; CDR3 protein: CASSLGGVYGYTF
D gene: .; J gene: TRBJ1-5; clone size: .; V gene: TRBV27; CDR3 DNA: TGTGCCAGCGGAGGGGGGGCAGGTCAGCCCCAGCATTTT; CDR3 protein: CASGGGAGQPQHF
D gene: .; J gene: TRBJ2-3; clone size: .; V gene: TRBV19; CDR3 DNA: TGTGCCAGTAACTCCTACGGGAATACGCAGTATTTT; CDR3 protein: CASNSYGNTQYF
D gene: .; J gene: TRBJ2-2; clone size: .; V gene: TRBV19; CDR3 DNA: TGTGCCAGTAGTCCACGGTCCCCTCCTTTCGCCGGGGAGCTGTTTTTT; CDR3 protein: CASSPRSPPFAGELFF
D gene: TRBD2; J gene: TRBJ2-1; clone size: .; V gene: TRBV10-1; CDR3 DNA: TGCGCCAGCAGTGATCGGACTAGCGGGAGGAATGAGCAGTTCTTC; CDR3 protein: CASSDRTSGRNEQFF
D gene: TRBD1; J gene: TRBJ2-1; clone size: .; V gene: TRBV5-1; CDR3 DNA: TGCGCCAGCAACCGACAGGGGCCCTCCTACAATGAGCAGTTCTTC; CDR3 protein: CASNRQGPSYNEQFF
D gene: .; J gene: TRBJ2-3; clone size: .; V gene: TRBV5-4; CDR3 DNA: TGTGCCAGCATCGAACAGGGTGGGAGGGATACGCAGTATTTT; CDR3 protein: CASIEQGGRDTQYF
D gene: TRBD1; J gene: TRBJ2-1; clone size: .; V gene: TRBV18; CDR3 DNA: TGTGCCAGCTCACCGGTCCCGGGACAGGGACTAACGGTCAATGAGCAGTTCTTC; CDR3 protein: CASSPVPGQGLTVNEQFF
D gene: TRBD1; J gene: TRBJ2-1; clone size: once; V gene: TRBV6-5; CDR3 DNA: TGTGCCAGCAGCCCCGGGACAGGGAGGTATGAGCAGTTCTTC; CDR3 protein: CASSPGTGRYEQFF
D gene: .; J gene: TRBJ2-1; clone size: .; V gene: TRBV12-2; CDR3 DNA: TGTGCAAGTCGCCTCCGCGGGAGCGGGAGGGGGTTCTTC; CDR3 protein: CASRLRGSGRGFF
D gene: TRBD2; J gene: TRBJ2-2; clone size: .; V gene: TRBV5-1; CDR3 DNA: TGCGCCAGCAGCTACGTAGCGGGAGTAAGCACCGGGGAGCTGTTTTTT; CDR3 protein: CASSYVAGVSTGELFF
D gene: TRBD1; J gene: TRBJ2-1; clone size: once; V gene: TRBV6-1; CDR3 DNA: TGTGCCAGCAGTCCCTCCCCCGACAGGGGTGGCGAGCAGTTCTTC; CDR3 protein: CASSPSPDRGGEQFF
D gene: .; J gene: TRBJ1-1; clone size: few; V gene: TRBV5-5; CDR3 DNA: TGTGCCAGCAGCTTTGAGGGTAACACTGAAGCTTTCTTT; CDR3 protein: CASSFEGNTEAFF
D gene: .; J gene: TRBJ2-2; clone size: .; V gene: TRBV6-1; CDR3 DNA: TGTGCCAGCAGCGACCTCTTGGGGCTCGGGGAGCTGTTTTTT; CDR3 protein: CASSDLLGLGELFF
D gene: TRBD1; J gene: TRBJ2-7; clone size: .; V gene: TRBV28; CDR3 DNA: TGTGCCAGTACCAGGGGGTCTTCCTTGGGGGAGCCGTTCCAGGCGCAGTACTTC; CDR3 protein: CASTRGSSLGEPFQAQYF
D gene: .; J gene: TRBJ1-4; clone size: few; V gene: TRBV5-5; CDR3 DNA: TGTGCCAGCAGCCCGGACAGCATTGGACTGTTTTTT; CDR3 protein: CASSPDSIGLFF
D gene: .; J gene: TRBJ1-1; clone size: .; V gene: TRBV4-1; CDR3 DNA: TGCGCCAGCAGCCACGGCGAGAGCAGGATCGCTGAAGCTTTCTTT; CDR3 protein: CASSHGESRIAEAFF
D gene: .; J gene: TRBJ2-7; clone size: .; V gene: TRBV9; CDR3 DNA: TGTGCCAGCAGCCAGGGTGGGGGTTCCCTCTACGAGCAGTACTTC; CDR3 protein: CASSQGGGSLYEQYF
D gene: .; J gene: TRBJ2-1; clone size: .; V gene: TRBV9; CDR3 DNA: TGTGCCAGCAGCGCCGGACTGGCGGCCTATGAGCAGTTCTTC; CDR3 protein: CASSAGLAAYEQFF
D gene: .; J gene: TRBJ2-1; clone size: .; V gene: TRBV5-1; CDR3 DNA: TGCGCCAGCAGCTTGTTCGTCGCAGTAAGCTCCTACAATGAGCAGTTCTTC; CDR3 protein: CASSLFVAVSSYNEQFF
D gene: TRBD2; J gene: TRBJ2-1; clone size: .; V gene: TRBV30; CDR3 DNA: TGTGCCTGGAGTGTCGGGACTAGCGGGAGTGGTGAGCAGTTCTTC; CDR3 protein: CAWSVGTSGSGEQFF
D gene: .; J gene: TRBJ2-7; clone size: .; V gene: TRBV5-4; CDR3 DNA: TGTGCCAGCAGCTTGGGTAACGCAGGGGCCTACTACGAGCAGTACTTC; CDR3 protein: CASSLGNAGAYYEQYF
D gene: .; J gene: TRBJ2-7; clone size: .; V gene: TRBV20-1; CDR3 DNA: TGCAGTGCTCAAGAGGACTTCAAGCAGTACTTC; CDR3 protein: CSAQEDFKQYF
D gene: TRBD1; J gene: TRBJ2-1; clone size: .; V gene: TRBV5-4; CDR3 DNA: TGTGCCAGCAGCTCCCCCGGGACAGGGTCGCATGAGCAGTTCTTC; CDR3 protein: CASSSPGTGSHEQFF
D gene: .; J gene: TRBJ2-7; clone size: .; V gene: TRBV7-2; CDR3 DNA: TGTGCCAGCAGCTTAGGTCCAGGGGAGTACGAGCAGTACTTC; CDR3 protein: CASSLGPGEYEQYF
D gene: TRBD1; J gene: TRBJ1-1; clone size: .; V gene: TRBV19; CDR3 DNA: TGTGCCAGTAGTACACAAGACAGGGTGAACACTGAAGCTTTCTTT; CDR3 protein: CASSTQDRVNTEAFF
D gene: .; J gene: TRBJ2-5; clone size: .; V gene: TRBV10-3; CDR3 DNA: TGTGCCATCAGTGAGTCTGGGGTCCAAGAGACCCAGTACTTC; CDR3 protein: CAISESGVQETQYF
D gene: .; J gene: TRBJ2-3; clone size: .; V gene: TRBV7-3; CDR3 DNA: TGTGCCAGCAGCTTAACGGCGAACACAGATACGCAGTATTTT; CDR3 protein: CASSLTANTDTQYF
D gene: TRBD2; J gene: TRBJ2-7; clone size: once; V gene: TRBV6-1; CDR3 DNA: TGTGCCAGCAGCGCATTCACGGGGGGAACCTACGAGCAGTACTTC; CDR3 protein: CASSAFTGGTYEQYF
D gene: .; J gene: TRBJ1-1; clone size: once; V gene: TRBV10-1; CDR3 DNA: TGCGCCAGCAGTCAAGTCTCGAGACCCGCTTTCTTT; CDR3 protein: CASSQVSRPAFF
D gene: TRBD2; J gene: TRBJ2-3; clone size: .; V gene: TRBV4-2; CDR3 DNA: TGTGCCAGCAGCCAAGATACAGCGGGATCGGACACAGATACGCAGTATTTT; CDR3 protein: CASSQDTAGSDTDTQYF
D gene: TRBD2; J gene: TRBJ2-5; clone size: .; V gene: TRBV13; CDR3 DNA: TGTGCCAGCAGCAGACGGGGTCTAGCGGAAGAGACCCAGTACTTC; CDR3 protein: CASSRRGLAEETQYF
D gene: .; J gene: TRBJ2-7; clone size: .; V gene: TRBV16; CDR3 DNA: TGTGCCAGCAGCCAAACATGGAGCTACGAGCAGTACTTC; CDR3 protein: CASSQTWSYEQYF
D gene: .; J gene: TRBJ1-4; clone size: .; V gene: TRBV6-1; CDR3 DNA: TGTGCCAGCAGTATGGACAGTAATGAAAAACTGTTTTTT; CDR3 protein: CASSMDSNEKLFF
D gene: TRBD2; J gene: TRBJ2-1; clone size: .; V gene: TRBV30; CDR3 DNA: TGTGCCTGGTGGAGCGGGGGTACCTACAATGAGCAGTTCTTC; CDR3 protein: CAWWSGGTYNEQFF
D gene: .; J gene: TRBJ1-4; clone size: .; V gene: TRBV7-9; CDR3 DNA: TGTGCCAGCAGCTTGTTTACCGGACAAGGGGGAGTTGAAAAACTGTTTTTT; CDR3 protein: CASSLFTGQGGVEKLFF
D gene: .; J gene: TRBJ2-3; clone size: few; V gene: TRBV18; CDR3 DNA: TGTGCCAGCTCACCAGGAGATACGCAGTATTTT; CDR3 protein: CASSPGDTQYF
D gene: .; J gene: TRBJ2-4; clone size: .; V gene: TRBV14; CDR3 DNA: TGTGCCAGCAGCCTCCGGGGTGCCAAAAACATTCAGTACTTC; CDR3 protein: CASSLRGAKNIQYF
D gene: .; J gene: TRBJ1-4; clone size: .; V gene: TRBV19; CDR3 DNA: TGTGCCAGTAGTACCGCAAGTGCAACTAATGAAAAACTGTTTTTT; CDR3 protein: CASSTASATNEKLFF
D gene: .; J gene: TRBJ2-7; clone size: .; V gene: TRBV4-1; CDR3 DNA: TGCGCCAGCAGCCTACCAAGCGGGTCCCGACCCTACGAGCAGTACTTC; CDR3 protein: CASSLPSGSRPYEQYF
D gene: .; J gene: TRBJ2-1; clone size: .; V gene: TRBV14; CDR3 DNA: TGTGCCAGCAGTCGCAAGGGACCTAGCTCCTACAATGAGCAGTTCTTC; CDR3 protein: CASSRKGPSSYNEQFF
D gene: TRBD2; J gene: TRBJ2-5; clone size: .; V gene: TRBV27; CDR3 DNA: TGTGCCAGCAGACCTGACGGGCTAGCGGGAGTCGGAGAGACCCAGTACTTC; CDR3 protein: CASRPDGLAGVGETQYF
D gene: .; J gene: TRBJ2-7; clone size: few; V gene: TRBV5-6; CDR3 DNA: TGTGCCAGCAGCTTGTCCGGATACGAGCAGTACTTC; CDR3 protein: CASSLSGYEQYF
D gene: TRBD2; J gene: TRBJ2-5; clone size: .; V gene: TRBV7-2; CDR3 DNA: TGTGCCAGCAGCTTATTAGCGGGGAGCCAGACCCAGTACTTC; CDR3 protein: CASSLLAGSQTQYF
D gene: .; J gene: TRBJ2-7; clone size: .; V gene: TRBV6-5; CDR3 DNA: TGTGCCAGCAGTTACTCGCGGGTCCTAGTCGCCGAGCAGTACTTC; CDR3 protein: CASSYSRVLVAEQYF
D gene: TRBD2; J gene: TRBJ2-7; clone size: .; V gene: TRBV10-3; CDR3 DNA: TGTGCCATCAGTGCCTTGACTAGCGGGAGCCCCTACGAGCAGTACTTC; CDR3 protein: CAISALTSGSPYEQYF